The next 25 T cell receptor beta chains were all read from a single sample in a study of OX40 agonist ivuxolimab in advanced cancers. Sequencing used immunoSEQ multiplex PCR; TCRdb keeps in-frame clones, though not all of them. The sample lists fewer than 80,000 clones, about 85% occurring once. Sequenced material: CD4+ or CD8+ T cells sorted from blood, taken in a trial of the OX40 agonist ivuxolimab. The receptor set was obtained from an adult with an advanced solid tumor such as melanoma, head and neck, liver or kidney cancer.

The gene calls are TRBV5-6 and TRBJ2-2; the match to TRBD1 covers 9 bases. This CDR3 has 15 residues. Germline loops: CDR1 SGHDT, CDR2 YYEEEE. V shed 0 bases and J 6 bases; nucleotides not matched to a gene: 3. The CDR3 coding sequence is TGTGCCAGCAGCTTGGGACAGGGGGACGCCGGGGAGCTGTTTTTT. Its translation is CASSLGQGDAGELFF.

V gene TRBV6-1 combines with J gene TRBJ2-5; D not resolved. V shed 3 bases and J shed 5 bases, with 13 bases lying between them. CDR1 and CDR2 from the germline V gene are MNHNS and SASEGT. The CDR3 is 14 residues long. The CDR3 loop reads CASSELSGGETQYF. CDR3 in DNA: TGTGCCAGCAGTGAGCTATCCGGCGGCGAGACCCAGTACTTC.

This clone was observed a single time. CDR3 loop: CASSSGTDTQYF. DNA of the CDR3: TGTGCCAGCAGCTCGGGCACAGATACGCAGTATTTT. This chain links TRBV7-3 with TRBJ2-3; no firm D call. Germline CDR1 is SGHTA and CDR2 is FQGTGA. The CDR3 is 12 amino acids. Trimming removed 4 bases from V and 1 base from J, with 3 bases in between.

As regards this clone: This sample also contains other DNA sequences that code for the same CDR3. V and J are TRBV5-6 and TRBJ1-1; no firm D call. With 0 bases removed from V and 1 base from J, the gap between germline ends came to 7 bases. CDR1 and CDR2 from the germline V gene are SGHDT and YYEEEE. This CDR3 region has 14 residues. CDR3 sequence (DNA): TGTGCCAGCAGCTTGGTACAGCGGAACACTGAAGCTTTCTTT. Amino acids: CASSLVQRNTEAFF.

A single count supports this clone. The chain carries TRBV30 and TRBJ2-5; 7 bases are shared with TRBD1. V shed 3 bases, J shed 4 bases, and the junction held 11 bases outside the gene matches. Germline V gene lookup returns CDR1 GTSNPN and CDR2 SVGIG (reference sequence). The CDR3 is 15 residues long. The CDR3 nucleotides are TGTGCCTGGAGGGGGACAGTGAAAACTGTAGAGACCCAGTACTTC. Protein sequence: CAWRGTVKTVETQYF.

V and J are TRBV10-3 and TRBJ1-1; 10 bases match TRBD1. The CDR3 runs to 13 residues. In germline, CDR1 is ENHRY, CDR2 SYGVKD. V shed 10 bases, J shed 5 bases, and the junction held 7 bases outside the gene matches. The CDR3 sequence: CATDRGLGTEAFF. The CDR3, as DNA: TGTGCCACCGACAGGGGGCTCGGGACTGAAGCTTTCTTT.

J is TRBJ2-7 and V is TRBV6-5, with D perhaps matching TRBD2 (5 bases). V lost 7 bases, J lost 2 bases, and 18 bases lay in between. CDR3 size: 15 residues. Looked up from germline, CDR1 is MNHEY and CDR2 is SVGAGI. The CDR3 DNA is TGTGCCAGCAAGAAAAACGTAGTGGGAGCCTACGAGCAGTACTTC. Protein product: CASKKNVVGAYEQYF.

Worth noting for this clone: Other DNA sequences in the sample encode the same CDR3. V usage is TRBV10-2 and J usage is TRBJ1-2; the D gene is possibly TRBD1 (5 bases). The CDR3 is made up of 14 amino acids. V was pared by 6 bases and J by 4 bases, with 15 bases between. The germline V gene encodes CDR1 WSHSY and CDR2 SAAADI. The CDR3 DNA follows: TGCGCCAGCAGGGTTGGGGCGTTAACCTATGGCTACACCTTC. It translates to CASRVGALTYGYTF.

This chain connects TRBV5-1 to TRBJ2-3, with TRBD2 matching 10 bases. V shed 2 bases and J 5 bases; nucleotides not matched to a gene: 8. This CDR3 spans 16 amino acids. Germline loops: CDR1 SGHRS, CDR2 YFSETQ. The CDR3 loop reads CASSFGSGRGVDTQYF. In DNA form, the CDR3 reads TGCGCCAGCAGCTTCGGGAGCGGGAGGGGCGTAGATACGCAGTATTTT.

This chain links TRBV7-2 with TRBJ2-2, with 10 bases identical to TRBD2. Germline-derived CDR1 and CDR2 are SGHTA and FQGNSA. J lost 6 bases, V lost 5 bases, and 3 bases had no gene match. The length of the CDR3 is 14 residues. CDR3 in DNA: TGTGCCAGCAGCCGAGGACTAGCGGCCGGGGAGCTGTTTTTT. Its protein product is CASSRGLAAGELFF.

The chain carries TRBV5-1 and TRBJ2-3; unclear D gene. Germline-derived CDR1 and CDR2 are SGHRS and YFSETQ. The CDR3 runs 11 residues. The germline V and J ends were trimmed by 2 bases and 2 bases, with 0 bases remaining between them. The CDR3 nucleotides are TGCGCCAGCAGCTTCACAGATACGCAGTATTTT. Protein sequence: CASSFTDTQYF.

The DNA for the CDR3 is TGTGCCAGCAGTTACCGGGGACAGTCTGGCTATGGCTACACCTTC. Translation gives CASSYRGQSGYGYTF. The chain is built from TRBV6-5 and TRBJ1-2; 7 bases are shared with TRBD1. The junction had 7 bases not matched to a gene; V was cut back by 2 bases and J by 4 bases. Germline CDR1 and CDR2: MNHEY and SVGAGI. The CDR3 has 15 residues.

This clone came up a few times. V and J are TRBV27 and TRBJ2-1, with 8 bases lining up with TRBD2. The CDR3 consists of 15 residues. Trimming at V came to 3 bases and at J to 6 bases, leaving 7 bases not matched to a gene. Germline V gives CDR1 MNHEY, CDR2 SMNVEV (reference sequence). This CDR3 is CASSFWLAGLNEQFF. DNA of the CDR3: TGTGCCAGCAGTTTTTGGCTAGCGGGCCTCAATGAGCAGTTCTTC.

The gene calls are TRBV7-9 and TRBJ2-1; maybe TRBD2 (5 bases). Per the germline V gene, CDR1 is SEHNR and CDR2 is FQNEAQ (reference sequence). The length of the CDR3 is 13 residues. Trimming pared 1 base from V and 6 bases from J, leaving 7 bases between. CDR3 bases: TGTGCCAGCAGCTTAGTTGCGGGCAATGAGCAGTTCTTC. Protein sequence: CASSLVAGNEQFF.

The V gene is TRBV2, the J gene TRBJ1-6; 10 positions agree with TRBD1. The CDR3 has 15 residues. CDR1 and CDR2 from the germline V gene are SNHLY and FYNNEI. The V segment lost 5 bases and the J segment 7 bases; nucleotides outside the gene matches: 5. The CDR3 DNA reads TGTGCCAGCAGTACGGTGGGACAGGGGAATTCACCCCTCCACTTT. Amino acid sequence: CASSTVGQGNSPLHF.

In this sample, this clone turned up once. The chain links TRBV15 to TRBJ2-3; no reliable D call. CDR1 is LNHNV and CDR2 is YYDKDF in the germline V gene (reference sequence). The V end was cut by 5 bases, the J end by 4 bases, with 10 bases between. The CDR3 runs to 13 residues. CDR3 in amino acids: CATSGSRPDTQYF. In DNA form, the CDR3 reads TGTGCCACCAGCGGCTCCCGTCCAGATACGCAGTATTTT.

V gene TRBV5-4 combines with J gene TRBJ1-6; no clear D gene. V lost 5 bases and J lost 0, with 9 bases in between. The CDR3 is made up of 15 amino acids. Germline assignment: CDR1 SGHNT and CDR2 YYREEE (reference sequence). Here the CDR3 DNA reads TGTGCCAGCAGGGATACGAGCTCCTATAATTCACCCCTCCACTTT. Its translation: CASRDTSSYNSPLHF. The full variable domain, completed using reference TRBV5-4 and TRBJ1-6, is ETGVTQSPTHLIKTRGQQVTLRCSSQSGHNTVSWYQQALGQGPQFIFQYYREEENGRGNFPPRFSGLQFPNYSSELNVNALELDDSALYLCASRDTSSYNSPLHFGNGTRLTVT.

The chain has TRBV11-2 and TRBJ1-3; D is perhaps TRBD1 (6 bases). The germline gives CDR1 SGHAT, CDR2 FQNNGV. V was cut by 4 bases and J by 4 bases, with 14 bases left in between. The CDR3 contains 15 residues. CDR3: CASSYRTDLGNTIYF. The CDR3 coding sequence is TGTGCCAGCAGCTACCGGACAGATCTGGGAAACACCATATATTTT.

This chain links TRBV6-1 with TRBJ2-2; TRBD2 matches 7 bases. CDR1 MNHNS and CDR2 SASEGT come from the germline V gene. This CDR3 is 14 amino acids long. V shed 3 bases, J shed 5 bases, and the junction held 3 bases outside the gene matches. The CDR3 nucleotides are TGTGCCAGCAGTGAGTGGGGGGGAACCGGGGAGCTGTTTTTT. Translating it yields CASSEWGGTGELFF.

A single count supports this clone. The chain has TRBV6-1 and TRBJ1-2; 9 bases align to TRBD1. Germline CDR1 MNHNS, CDR2 SASEGT. The J segment lost 6 bases and the V segment lost 8 bases, leaving 7 bases of the junction unmatched. The CDR3 loop spans 13 amino acids. The CDR3 bases are TGTGCCAGCCGGACAGGGGAACCTCATGGCTACACCTTC. Translation gives CASRTGEPHGYTF.

V is TRBV27 and J is TRBJ2-7; 10 nucleotides match TRBD1. V was clipped by 6 bases and J by 0 bases; unmatched bases: 5. CDR1 MNHEY and CDR2 SMNVEV come from the germline V gene (reference sequence). The CDR3 totals 15 residues. CDR3 in amino acids: CASRQGQGFSYEQYF. Written as DNA, the CDR3 is TGTGCCAGCAGGCAGGGACAGGGGTTCTCCTACGAGCAGTACTTC.

This chain uses TRBV6-6 with TRBJ2-5, with D unresolved. Trimming shortened V by 9 bases and J by 2 bases, and 16 bases separated the two germline ends. The CDR3 consists of 14 residues. Per the germline V gene, CDR1 is MNHNY and CDR2 is SVGAGI (reference sequence). DNA for the CDR3: TGTGCCAGTCGAGAGTCCCGGAGACAAGAGACCCAGTACTTC. Amino acids: CASRESRRQETQYF.

The rearrangement joins TRBV7-6 to TRBJ1-3; a weak D match, TRBD1 (5 bases). CDR1 and CDR2 from the germline V gene are SGHVS and FNYEAQ. The length of the CDR3 is 14 residues. Between the trimmed V and J ends, which lost 4 bases and 4 bases, there was a span of 11 bases. CDR3 amino acids: CASSSMGDGNTIYF. The CDR3 nucleotides read TGTGCCAGCAGCTCCATGGGGGACGGAAACACCATATATTTT.

The CDR3 bases are TGTGCCAGCAGTGACGGACTAAGGTCGGCCGGGGAGCTGTTTTTT. This sequence encodes CASSDGLRSAGELFF. The gene calls are TRBV6-4 and TRBJ2-2; possible D gene TRBD2, 6 bases. This CDR3 is 15 amino acids long. Looked up from germline, CDR1 is MRHNA and CDR2 is SNTAGT. Deletions cut 2 bases from V and 6 bases from J, with 13 bases between.

The CDR3 here is CASSPDRQFSYNEQFF. The CDR3 DNA is TGTGCCAGCTCACCGGACCGACAGTTCTCCTACAATGAGCAGTTCTTC. The chain is built from TRBV18 and TRBJ2-1, with D maybe TRBD1 (5 bases). Trimming cost V 3 bases and J 0 bases, with 12 bases left between them. The CDR3 runs 16 residues. The germline V gene has CDR1 KGHSH and CDR2 LQKENI. Combining the CDR3 with reference TRBV18 and TRBJ2-1 gives the whole variable domain NAGVMQNPRHLVRRRGQEARLRCSPMKGHSHVYWYRQLPEEGLKFMVYLQKENIIDESGMPKERFSAEFPKEGPSILRIQQVVRGDSAAYFCASSPDRQFSYNEQFFGPGTRLTVL.